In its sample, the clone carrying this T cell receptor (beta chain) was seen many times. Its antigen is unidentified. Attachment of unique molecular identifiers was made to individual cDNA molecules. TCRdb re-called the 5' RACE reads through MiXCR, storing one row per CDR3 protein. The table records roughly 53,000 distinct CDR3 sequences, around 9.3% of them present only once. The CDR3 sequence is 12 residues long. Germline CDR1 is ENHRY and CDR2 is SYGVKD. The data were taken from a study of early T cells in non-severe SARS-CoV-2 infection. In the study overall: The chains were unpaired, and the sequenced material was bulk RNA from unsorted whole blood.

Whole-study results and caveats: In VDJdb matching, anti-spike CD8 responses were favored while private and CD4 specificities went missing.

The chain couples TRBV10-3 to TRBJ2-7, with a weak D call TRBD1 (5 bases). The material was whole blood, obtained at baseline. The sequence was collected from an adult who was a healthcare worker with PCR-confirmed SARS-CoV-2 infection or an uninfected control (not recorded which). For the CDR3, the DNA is TGTGTGGGCGGACAAGATTCCTACGAGCAGTACTTC. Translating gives CVGGQDSYEQYF.